This is a list of T cell receptor beta chains from one sample in a study of T cell changes during pregnancy in multiple sclerosis. TCRdb's copy holds only in-frame clones and misses some; the assay was immunoSEQ multiplex PCR. In the table there are tens of thousands of clones, roughly 89% of which are singletons. Sequenced here: peripheral blood, sampled in the second trimester of pregnancy. These receptors originate from a female donor with multiple sclerosis, enrolled in a pregnancy study. Each CDR3 is given with its conserved first and last residue. D genes are given only for firm matches. Where a row states a size, it is once, few, many or the class of an expanded clone; other rows omit it.

d_gene: -; abundance: few; v_gene: TRBV7-3; j_gene: TRBJ1-1; CDR3nt: TGTGCCAGCAGCTTCGGGTACCTCACTGAAGCTTTCTTT; CDR3aa: CASSFGYLTEAFF
d_gene: -; abundance: -; v_gene: TRBV4-3; j_gene: TRBJ2-1; CDR3nt: TGCGCCAGCAGCCAAGATAAGAAACGCCGGAATGAGCAGTTCTTC; CDR3aa: CASSQDKKRRNEQFF
d_gene: TRBD1; abundance: -; v_gene: TRBV7-6; j_gene: TRBJ1-2; CDR3nt: TGTGCCAGCAGCTTATCTGGGACAGAACATGGCTACACCTTC; CDR3aa: CASSLSGTEHGYTF
d_gene: -; abundance: -; v_gene: TRBV19; j_gene: TRBJ1-1; CDR3nt: TGTGCCAGTAGTGTCTCCGGAGAGACTGAAGCTTTCTTT; CDR3aa: CASSVSGETEAFF
d_gene: -; abundance: -; v_gene: TRBV5-6; j_gene: TRBJ2-6; CDR3nt: TGTGCCAGCAGCTTGGAGGGGTTCGGGGCCAACGTCCTGACTTTC; CDR3aa: CASSLEGFGANVLTF
d_gene: -; abundance: -; v_gene: TRBV15; j_gene: TRBJ2-5; CDR3nt: TGTGCCACCAGCCTGAGGCGGGAGACCCAGTACTTC; CDR3aa: CATSLRRETQYF
d_gene: -; abundance: -; v_gene: TRBV6-1; j_gene: TRBJ2-2; CDR3nt: TGTGCCAGCAGTGCAATAACGGTGCGACAAACCGAGCTGTTTTTT; CDR3aa: CASSAITVRQTELFF
d_gene: TRBD1; abundance: -; v_gene: TRBV5-4; j_gene: TRBJ2-2; CDR3nt: TGTGCCAGCACCGACAGGGGGGACACCGGGGAGCTGTTTTTT; CDR3aa: CASTDRGDTGELFF
d_gene: -; abundance: -; v_gene: TRBV6-5; j_gene: TRBJ2-3; CDR3nt: TGTGCCAGCGGGGGGTTCTCGGATACGCAGTATTTT; CDR3aa: CASGGFSDTQYF
d_gene: -; abundance: -; v_gene: TRBV19; j_gene: TRBJ1-2; CDR3nt: TGTGCCAGTACGAAAGGACAGTATTATGGCTACACCTTC; CDR3aa: CASTKGQYYGYTF
d_gene: -; abundance: -; v_gene: TRBV6-6; j_gene: TRBJ1-3; CDR3nt: TGTGCCAGCAGCCGAGGGTCGGGCTCTGGAAACACCATATATTTT; CDR3aa: CASSRGSGSGNTIYF
d_gene: -; abundance: -; v_gene: TRBV27; j_gene: TRBJ1-5; CDR3nt: TGTGCCAGCAGGGGGAGGGGAGGCCAACAGCCCCAGCATTTT; CDR3aa: CASRGRGGQQPQHF
d_gene: TRBD1; abundance: -; v_gene: TRBV7-2; j_gene: TRBJ2-4; CDR3nt: TGTGCCAGCAGCTTAACAGGGGTGTATGGCAAAAACATTCAGTACTTC; CDR3aa: CASSLTGVYGKNIQYF
d_gene: TRBD2; abundance: -; v_gene: TRBV30; j_gene: TRBJ2-5; CDR3nt: TGTGCCTGGAGTCCACCGGGACTAGGGCTGACCCAGTACTTC; CDR3aa: CAWSPPGLGLTQYF
d_gene: TRBD1; abundance: -; v_gene: TRBV4-2; j_gene: TRBJ1-5; CDR3nt: TGTGCCAGCAGCCAGTGGGGGACAGCGGTTAGCAATCAGCCCCAGCATTTT; CDR3aa: CASSQWGTAVSNQPQHF
d_gene: -; abundance: once; v_gene: TRBV30; j_gene: TRBJ2-1; CDR3nt: TGTGCCTGGTCACAGGGTAGGGATGAGCAGTTCTTC; CDR3aa: CAWSQGRDEQFF
d_gene: TRBD1; abundance: many; v_gene: TRBV29-1; j_gene: TRBJ1-1; CDR3nt: TGCAGCGGGGACAGTAACACTGAAGCTTTCTTT; CDR3aa: CSGDSNTEAFF
d_gene: TRBD2; abundance: -; v_gene: TRBV5-4; j_gene: TRBJ2-7; CDR3nt: TGTGCCAGCAGCTTTCTAGCGGGAGAGGACGAGCAGTACTTC; CDR3aa: CASSFLAGEDEQYF
d_gene: TRBD1; abundance: -; v_gene: TRBV7-9; j_gene: TRBJ1-5; CDR3nt: TGTGCCAGCAGCTTCAGGGGGAGCAATCAGCCCCAGCATTTT; CDR3aa: CASSFRGSNQPQHF
d_gene: TRBD1; abundance: -; v_gene: TRBV19; j_gene: TRBJ1-3; CDR3nt: TGTGCCAGTAGAACGGGACAGGGGGGAGGAAACACCATATATTTT; CDR3aa: CASRTGQGGGNTIYF
d_gene: -; abundance: -; v_gene: TRBV27; j_gene: TRBJ2-7; CDR3nt: TGTGCCAGCAGTCCCAGGGCCTCCCACTACGAGCAGTACTTC; CDR3aa: CASSPRASHYEQYF
d_gene: TRBD1; abundance: -; v_gene: TRBV7-3; j_gene: TRBJ1-2; CDR3nt: TGTGCCAGCAGCCAAGTAGCGGGACAGGGGGCGGGTGGCTACACCTTC; CDR3aa: CASSQVAGQGAGGYTF
d_gene: -; abundance: -; v_gene: TRBV4-1; j_gene: TRBJ1-6; CDR3nt: TGCGCCAGCAGCCCAGAGACGGGGAGCTCCTATAATTCACCCCTCCACTTT; CDR3aa: CASSPETGSSYNSPLHF
d_gene: -; abundance: -; v_gene: TRBV6-1; j_gene: TRBJ2-5; CDR3nt: TGTGCCAGCAGTGAAGCATCCATTTTAGAGACCCAGTACTTC; CDR3aa: CASSEASILETQYF
d_gene: TRBD1; abundance: once; v_gene: TRBV4-3; j_gene: TRBJ1-2; CDR3nt: TGCGCCAGCAGCCAAGATATTTCCGACAGGGTTAACTATGGCTACACCTTC; CDR3aa: CASSQDISDRVNYGYTF
d_gene: -; abundance: -; v_gene: TRBV15; j_gene: TRBJ2-5; CDR3nt: TGTGCCACCAGCAATTATGGGCCCCCCTGGACCCAGTACTTC; CDR3aa: CATSNYGPPWTQYF
d_gene: -; abundance: -; v_gene: TRBV7-2; j_gene: TRBJ2-7; CDR3nt: TGTGCCAGCAGCGTAAAAACAGGGCCCGAGCAGTACTTC; CDR3aa: CASSVKTGPEQYF
d_gene: -; abundance: -; v_gene: TRBV9; j_gene: TRBJ2-3; CDR3nt: TGTGCCAGCAGCGTAGGTCTAAGCACAGATACGCAGTATTTT; CDR3aa: CASSVGLSTDTQYF
d_gene: TRBD1; abundance: -; v_gene: TRBV23-1; j_gene: TRBJ1-4; CDR3nt: TGCGCCAGCAGACCTCGACAGGGGACTAATGAAAAACTGTTTTTT; CDR3aa: CASRPRQGTNEKLFF
d_gene: -; abundance: -; v_gene: TRBV4-3; j_gene: TRBJ1-4; CDR3nt: TGCGCCAGCAGCCAAGGGTCAGTTGATGGTGAAAAACTGTTTTTT; CDR3aa: CASSQGSVDGEKLFF
d_gene: TRBD1; abundance: -; v_gene: TRBV4-3; j_gene: TRBJ2-2; CDR3nt: TGCGCCAGCAGCCAGGGGACAGGGGCGAACACCGGGGAGCTGTTTTTT; CDR3aa: CASSQGTGANTGELFF
d_gene: TRBD2; abundance: -; v_gene: TRBV15; j_gene: TRBJ2-7; CDR3nt: TGTGCCACCAGCAGAGCGGGTAGCGGGGGATACGAGCAGTACTTC; CDR3aa: CATSRAGSGGYEQYF